This T cell receptor (beta chain) was sequenced in a study of blood T cell repertoires in COVID-19. The V end lost 3 bases, the J end lost 4 bases, and 7 bases lay between the germline ends. The CDR3 contains 13 residues. Germline V CDR1 and CDR2: MNHEY, SVGEGT. Seattle patients were enrolled during active infection and followed longitudinally. TCRdb's copy holds only in-frame clones and misses some; the assay was immunoSEQ multiplex PCR. The sample has roughly 210,000 clones; around four fifths are singletons. This receptor was identified in a woman aged 80 or older with COVID-19, enrolled during active disease. Material: peripheral blood. The chain links TRBV6-2 or TRBV6-3 to TRBJ2-1, with no clear D. CDR3 DNA: TGTGCCAGCAGTTATACAGCTTACAATGAGCAGTTCTTC. Translation: CASSYTAYNEQFF.